The 32 T cell receptor beta chains reported below all come from one sample, sequenced in a study of CD8 T cells in Susac syndrome. RNA was extracted with the RNeasy kit, and a quantity of roughly 0.5 to 1 ug was reverse transcribed using random hexamers. TCRdb independently ran MiXCR on the immunoSEQ multiplex PCR reads; one entry per CDR3 protein. The sample records a few hundred thousand distinct CDR3 sequences, around 85% being singletons. Sequenced material: CD8+ T cells from PBMCs. The origin of the receptors is a human donor with multiple sclerosis.

Here the CDR3 reads CSARAGIRDSPNYGYTF. DNA of the CDR3: TGCAGTGCTAGAGCCGGTATCCGGGACAGCCCTAACTATGGCTACACCTTC. The chain couples TRBV20-1 to TRBJ1-2, with TRBD1 matching 7 bases. The CDR3 has 17 amino acids. Germline V gene data show CDR1 as DFQATT and CDR2 as SNEGSKA (reference sequence). V lost 1 base, J lost 0 bases, and 11 bases stayed unmatched.

The genes are TRBV15 and TRBJ2-7; 7 bases align to TRBD2. The germline gives CDR1 LNHNV, CDR2 YYDKDF (reference sequence). The CDR3 runs to 16 residues. Trimming took 0 bases from V and 5 from J; bases not matched to a gene: 10. As DNA, the CDR3 is TGTGCCACCAGCAGAGATCCGGCGGGGGTAAGCCACGAGCAGTACTTC. This translates into CATSRDPAGVSHEQYF.

This CDR3 is CASSEERPGNEQFF. For the CDR3, the DNA is TGTGCCAGCAGTGAAGAGCGCCCCGGTAATGAGCAGTTCTTC. The chain employs TRBV6-5 and TRBJ2-1; unclear D gene. With 5 bases removed from V and 7 bases from J, the gap between germline ends came to 15 bases. This CDR3 spans 14 amino acids. Germline V gene sequence: CDR1 MNHEY, CDR2 SVGAGI.

This CDR3 is CASSHGQGEWSRGNTIYF. The CDR3 DNA reads as TGTGCCAGCAGCCACGGACAGGGTGAATGGAGCCGCGGAAACACCATATATTTT. V is TRBV7-2 and J is TRBJ1-3; 8 nucleotides line up with TRBD1. J gave up 4 bases and V 5 bases, and 16 bases lay outside the gene matches. The CDR3 runs 18 residues. Germline CDR1 and CDR2: SGHTA and FQGNSA.

The genes are TRBV28 and TRBJ2-2; the D is unclear. Germline assignment: CDR1 MDHEN and CDR2 SYDVKM. The CDR3 has 9 residues. Trimming removed 8 bases at V and 11 bases at J, with 6 bases between. CDR3 protein: CASLGELFF. Written as DNA, the CDR3 is TGTGCCAGCCTCGGAGAGCTGTTTTTT.

This chain joins TRBV7-9 and TRBJ2-3; D possibly corresponds to TRBD1 (6 bases). The CDR3 is 16 amino acids. Trimming took off 3 bases at V and 3 bases at J, with 16 bases between the two ends. From germline, CDR1 is SEHNR and CDR2 FQNEAQ (reference sequence). CDR3 sequence (DNA): TGTGCCAGCAGCTTGCCTCCTTCACAGGGTACAGATACGCAGTATTTT. It encodes CASSLPPSQGTDTQYF.

The CDR3 sequence is CATSRVRGLAVGENEQFF. DNA of the CDR3: TGTGCCACCAGCAGAGTTAGGGGGCTAGCGGTAGGGGAAAATGAGCAGTTCTTC. The rearrangement joins TRBV15 to TRBJ2-1, with D possibly being TRBD1 or TRBD2 (7 bases each). Germline V gene lookup returns CDR1 LNHNV and CDR2 YYDKDF (reference sequence). This CDR3 has 18 residues. Trimming left V 1 base short and J 7 bases short, with 23 bases between.

This clonotype was detected a few times. The rearrangement uses TRBV27 and TRBJ2-1, with TRBD2 as a possible D gene (6 bases). Germline-derived CDR1 and CDR2 are MNHEY and SMNVEV (reference sequence). V was clipped by 3 bases and J by 3 bases, with 6 bases between them. This CDR3 region has 13 residues. The CDR3 region is CASSLEGYNEQFF. CDR3 DNA: TGTGCCAGCAGTTTGGAGGGCTACAATGAGCAGTTCTTC.

V and J are TRBV7-9 and TRBJ2-7; D is possibly TRBD2 (5 bases). This CDR3 spans 13 amino acids. Looked up from germline, CDR1 is SEHNR and CDR2 is FQNEAQ (reference sequence). Trimming took off 8 bases at V and 3 bases at J, with 14 bases between the two ends. For the CDR3, the DNA is TGTGCCAGCGGCTCCGGGAACCGCTACGAGCAGTACTTC. Encoded protein: CASGSGNRYEQYF.

The gene calls are TRBV18 and TRBJ1-5, with D perhaps matching TRBD1 (6 bases). The ends were cut back, 6 bases at V and 7 bases at J, with 19 bases in the middle. Germline-derived CDR1 and CDR2 are KGHSH and LQKENI. The CDR3 covers 15 residues. CDR3 in amino acids: CASSRRPGEEQPQHF. CDR3 sequence (DNA): TGTGCCAGCTCCCGTAGGCCAGGGGAAGAACAGCCCCAGCATTTT.

The genes are TRBV7-2 and TRBJ2-1, with D perhaps TRBD2 (6 bases). The V end lost 5 bases, the J end lost 2 bases, and 13 bases lay between the germline ends. The CDR3 totals 15 residues. In germline, CDR1 is SGHTA, CDR2 FQGNSA. CDR3 residues: CASSPETSAYNEQFF. The CDR3 DNA follows: TGTGCCAGCAGCCCAGAGACTAGTGCCTACAATGAGCAGTTCTTC.

The CDR3 reads CATVAGANTEAFF. CDR3 DNA: TGTGCCACAGTGGCAGGGGCGAACACTGAAGCTTTCTTT. The V and J genes are TRBV28 and TRBJ1-1; a weak D match, TRBD1 (6 bases). The CDR3 spans 13 residues. The V gene lost 10 bases and the J gene lost 1 base, with 13 bases spanning the gap. Germline values: CDR1 MDHEN, CDR2 SYDVKM.

The chain joins TRBV3-1 to TRBJ2-1; a weak D match, TRBD1 (7 bases). The CDR3 runs 17 residues. V lost 0 bases, J lost 7 bases, and 19 bases lay in between. In germline, CDR1 is LGHDT, CDR2 YNNKEL (reference sequence). Here the CDR3 reads CASSQDPTGLAPNEQFF. In nucleotides, the CDR3 is TGTGCCAGCAGCCAAGATCCGACAGGGCTAGCGCCTAATGAGCAGTTCTTC.

The chain recombines TRBV4-1 with TRBJ2-1, with TRBD2 matching over 7 bases. The trim removed 1 base at V and 4 bases at J, leaving 4 bases unmatched. This CDR3 is built from 15 residues. Germline CDR1 and CDR2: MGHRA and YSYEKL. CDR3 nucleotides: TGCGCCAGCAGCCAAGTTGGGGGGGGGTACAATGAGCAGTTCTTC. The encoded protein is CASSQVGGGYNEQFF.

The CDR3 spells CASSQDPLPGNEQFF. In DNA, the CDR3 is TGCGCCAGCAGCCAAGACCCCCTTCCCGGCAATGAGCAGTTCTTC. This chain links TRBV4-3 with TRBJ2-1, with unresolved D. The CDR3 is made up of 15 amino acids. V shed 0 bases and J shed 6 bases, with 12 bases lying between them. Germline V gene sequence: CDR1 LGHNA, CDR2 YSLEER.

This clonotype has just a few counts. This sequence joins TRBV6-2 or TRBV6-3 and TRBJ1-2; D gene unclear. The length of the CDR3 is 15 residues. CDR1 is MNHEY, CDR2 SVGEGT, per germline. The V end lost 0 bases, the J end lost 2 bases, and 10 bases lay between the germline ends. The CDR3 DNA follows: TGTGCCAGCAGTTACTCCCGGGAAGGAAACTATGGCTACACCTTC. It codes for CASSYSREGNYGYTF.

The chain links TRBV11-2 to TRBJ2-1; D gene uncertain. This CDR3 is built from 13 residues. Germline assignment: CDR1 SGHAT and CDR2 FQNNGV. Trimming left V 1 base short and J 11 bases short, with 12 bases between. The CDR3 protein is CASSLVDADQQFF. DNA of the CDR3: TGTGCCAGCAGCTTAGTGGACGCGGACCAGCAGTTCTTC. Together with reference TRBV11-2 and TRBJ2-1, the CDR3 gives the full variable domain: EAGVAQSPRYKIIEKRQSVAFWCNPISGHATLYWYQQILGQGPKLLIQFQNNGVVDDSQLPKDRFSAERLKGVDSTLKIQPAKLEDSAVYLCASSLVDADQQFFGPGTRLTVL.

The chain couples TRBV27 to TRBJ2-1; D unresolved. Trimming took 0 bases from V and 9 from J, leaving 12 bases between them. There are 14 residues in the CDR3. Looked up from germline, CDR1 is MNHEY and CDR2 is SMNVEV (reference sequence). The DNA of the CDR3 is TGTGCCAGCAGTTTATCGCTCAAGTCGGGTGAGCAGTTCTTC. This sequence encodes CASSLSLKSGEQFF.

J is TRBJ2-7 and V is TRBV28; 7 nucleotides align to TRBD2. Germline trimming cut 5 bases from V and 6 bases from J; bases unmatched to any gene: 19. Germline V lookup: CDR1 MDHEN, CDR2 SYDVKM. This CDR3 has 17 amino acids. The CDR3 here is CASSPGTTDIREGEQYF. For the CDR3, the DNA is TGTGCCAGCAGTCCTGGGACTACAGATATTCGAGAGGGCGAGCAGTACTTC.

The chain has TRBV3-1 and TRBJ2-6, with 9 bases lining up with TRBD1. There are 18 residues in the CDR3. Germline CDR1 LGHDT, CDR2 YNNKEL (reference sequence). Unmatched junction bases numbered 6, after V lost 2 bases and J lost 1 base. The CDR3 protein is CASSQPRDRASGANVLTF. The CDR3 region has the DNA TGTGCCAGCAGCCAACCGCGGGACAGGGCTTCTGGGGCCAACGTCCTGACTTTC.

The V gene is TRBV29-1, the J gene TRBJ2-7; D is uncertain. CDR3 length equals 12 residues. Germline CDR1 SQVTM, CDR2 ANQGSEA. The ends were cut back, 4 bases at V and 2 bases at J, with 9 bases in the middle. The CDR3 is CSVVTGTYEQYF. The DNA for the CDR3 is TGCAGCGTTGTAACTGGAACCTACGAGCAGTACTTC.

The chain couples TRBV7-2 to TRBJ2-7; 7 nucleotides agree with TRBD2. The germline gives CDR1 SGHTA, CDR2 FQGNSA. This CDR3 comprises 14 residues. J lost 3 bases, V lost 3 bases, and 5 bases had no gene match. In DNA form, the CDR3 reads TGTGCCAGCAGCTTCCTAGCGGCAGACTACGAGCAGTACTTC. Translated, it gives CASSFLAADYEQYF.

V and J are TRBV4-1 and TRBJ2-1; the match to TRBD2 covers 9 bases. The J segment lost 1 base and the V segment lost 0 bases, leaving 25 bases of the junction unmatched. Looked up from germline, CDR1 is MGHRA and CDR2 is YSYEKL. The length of the CDR3 is 24 residues. The CDR3 bases are TGCGCCAGCAGCCAAGATAGGCCTTACCTTACGGTGGGCGGGAGGGCCAGGTCCTACAATGAGCAGTTCTTC. The encoded protein is CASSQDRPYLTVGGRARSYNEQFF.

This chain joins TRBV7-9 and TRBJ1-4; the match to TRBD1 covers 9 bases. From germline, CDR1 is SEHNR and CDR2 FQNEAQ (reference sequence). This CDR3 region has 16 residues. The V gene end was trimmed by 4 bases and the J gene end by 4 bases; junction bases not matched to a gene: 7. CDR3 coding DNA: TGTGCCAGCAGCTCAAGGACAGGGGCAGTTAATGAAAAACTGTTTTTT. It is translated as CASSSRTGAVNEKLFF.

The CDR3, as DNA: TGTGCCAGCAGTTATGGAATGACCAATCAGCCCCAGCATTTT. Encoded protein: CASSYGMTNQPQHF. The V and J genes are TRBV27 and TRBJ1-5, with D hard to call. CDR1 is MNHEY and CDR2 is SMNVEV in the germline V gene (reference sequence). The CDR3 is 14 amino acids. Trimming removed 4 bases from V and 3 bases from J, with 10 bases in between.

The V gene is TRBV5-4, the J gene TRBJ2-3; D remains unclear. The germline V gene has CDR1 SGHNT and CDR2 YYREEE (reference sequence). V gave up 3 bases and J gave up 2 bases, with 7 bases separating them. The length of the CDR3 is 13 residues. In DNA form, the CDR3 reads TGTGCCAGCAGCTCGACCCTCACAGATACGCAGTATTTT. The encoded protein is CASSSTLTDTQYF. The full variable domain, with the rest looked up from reference TRBV5-4 and TRBJ2-3, is ETGVTQSPTHLIKTRGQQVTLRCSSQSGHNTVSWYQQALGQGPQFIFQYYREEENGRGNFPPRFSGLQFPNYSSELNVNALELDDSALYLCASSSTLTDTQYFGPGTRLTVL.

The V gene is TRBV4-3, the J gene TRBJ2-3; TRBD1 or TRBD2 may be the D gene (6 bases each). Germline V gene lookup returns CDR1 LGHNA and CDR2 YSLEER. The CDR3 consists of 15 residues. V dropped 8 bases and J dropped 0 bases, with 15 bases sitting between them. CDR3 loop: CASSRGRGSTDTQYF. The CDR3 bases are TGCGCCAGCTCCCGGGGGCGGGGTAGCACAGATACGCAGTATTTT.

This sequence joins TRBV28 and TRBJ2-7; tentatively, D is TRBD2 (6 bases). This CDR3 is 14 amino acids long. Trimming shortened V by 5 bases and J by 1 base, and 12 bases separated the two germline ends. Germline-derived CDR1 and CDR2 are MDHEN and SYDVKM. The CDR3 region is CASSVFAGSYEQYF. The CDR3 coding sequence is TGTGCCAGCAGTGTGTTTGCGGGGTCCTACGAGCAGTACTTC.

This clonotype was recorded a few times. This chain uses TRBV20-1 with TRBJ2-7, with TRBD1 as a possible D gene (5 bases). Trimming pared 7 bases from V and 2 bases from J, leaving 9 bases between. Germline CDR1 reads DFQATT; CDR2 reads SNEGSKA (reference sequence). The CDR3 length is 11 residues. The CDR3 DNA reads as TGCAGTGTTCCAGGGACCTACGAGCAGTACTTC. It encodes CSVPGTYEQYF.

The rearrangement links TRBV6-1 to TRBJ2-7, with 12 bases lining up with TRBD1. The CDR3 has 16 amino acids. Germline assignment: CDR1 MNHNS and CDR2 SASEGT. After removal of 5 bases from V and 3 bases from J, the junction contained 8 bases not matched to a gene. The CDR3, as DNA: TGTGCCAGCAGTCCTCCGGGACAGGGGGCATTCTACGAGCAGTACTTC. Its protein is CASSPPGQGAFYEQYF.

In this sample, this clonotype turned up a few times. The V and J genes are TRBV12-3 or TRBV12-4 and TRBJ2-1, with TRBD2 as a possible D gene (6 bases). CDR3 length equals 18 residues. Trimming shortened V by 5 bases and J by 4 bases, and 24 bases separated the two germline ends. CDR3: CASSLERDWARGYNEQFF. The DNA of the CDR3 is TGTGCCAGCAGTCTAGAGAGGGACTGGGCCCGAGGGTACAATGAGCAGTTCTTC.

The rearrangement uses TRBV3-1 and TRBJ2-3, with D perhaps TRBD1 (5 bases). The germline V and J ends were trimmed by 3 bases and 5 bases, with 18 bases remaining between them. Germline V gene sequence: CDR1 LGHDT, CDR2 YNNKEL (reference sequence). The CDR3 contains 16 residues. Here the CDR3 reads CASSHSIRVKGDTQYF. CDR3 DNA sequence: TGTGCCAGCAGCCATTCAATCAGGGTTAAGGGAGATACGCAGTATTTT.